This TCR beta chain comes out of a study of Graves' ophthalmopathy and Graves' hyperthyroidism. Study-wide results and caveats: Thyroid clonotypes that were expanded above 0.001 frequency mostly also appeared in blood.

Per the germline V gene, CDR1 is MNHNS and CDR2 is SASEGT. The CDR3 contains 17 residues. V shed 0 bases and J shed 3 bases, with 17 bases lying between them. RNA transcripts yielded amplified TCR beta CDR3 regions. The authors performed first-round RT-PCR with HTBI primers and then a second-round multiplex PCR. TCRdb re-called the multiplex PCR reads through MiXCR, storing one row per CDR3 protein. There are about 340,000 distinct CDR3 sequences in the sample; 15% to 20% occur only once, and approximately 13% lies in the top ten. In this sample, this clonotype turned up many times. Its specificity is unknown.

This chain links TRBV6-1 with TRBJ1-2; tentatively, D is TRBD1 (5 bases). Input material: peripheral blood. This clonotype originated in an adult man with Graves' ophthalmopathy. As DNA, the CDR3 is TGTGCCAGCAGTGAAGCCCCTGGGGGTGCTCACGACTATGGCTACACCTTC. It specifies CASSEAPGGAHDYGYTF.